The 16 T cell receptor beta chains in this list originate from one sample, sequenced in a study of T cells in Graves' hyperthyroidism and ophthalmopathy. Amplified regions were TCR beta CDR3 sequences from RNA transcripts. Primed by the HTBI set, a first-round RT-PCR was run on the TCR CDR3. TCRdb reprocessed the multiplex PCR reads via MiXCR and lists one record per CDR3 protein. The table shows about half a million distinct CDR3 sequences, with less than 25% occurring only once. The material sequenced was blood. The receptor set was obtained from a young man with Graves' hyperthyroidism.

This clonotype was seen repeatedly, ten times or more. The chain employs TRBV6-5 and TRBJ2-7, with 10 bases matching TRBD1. Germline CDR1 MNHEY, CDR2 SVGAGI. The CDR3 has 16 residues. The J segment lost 2 bases and the V segment lost 5 bases, leaving 9 bases of the junction unmatched. The chain's CDR3 is CASSNRGQGWAYEQYF. CDR3 bases: TGTGCCAGCAGTAACAGGGGACAGGGGTGGGCCTACGAGCAGTACTTC.

This clonotype was seen repeatedly, ten times or more. V is TRBV7-2 and J is TRBJ2-7, with D possibly TRBD1 on 5 matching bases. V was trimmed by 1 base and J by 3 bases, leaving 10 bases between them. CDR1 is SGHTA and CDR2 is FQGNSA in the germline V gene. The CDR3 loop spans 14 amino acids. CDR3 amino acids: CASSLVPGNYEQYF. The CDR3 bases are TGTGCCAGCAGCTTAGTTCCAGGGAACTACGAGCAGTACTTC.

This clonotype was detected ten times or more. The chain employs TRBV27 and TRBJ1-2; TRBD1 aligns across 7 bases. Germline CDR1 and CDR2: MNHEY and SMNVEV (reference sequence). Unmatched junction bases numbered 7, after V lost 8 bases and J lost 4 bases. The CDR3 is made up of 13 amino acids. DNA of the CDR3: TGTGCCAGCGCAACCAGGGGGGGCTATGGCTACACCTTC. The encoded protein is CASATRGGYGYTF.

This clonotype was picked up many times. The genes are TRBV7-8 and TRBJ2-5, with D unclear. There are 15 residues in the CDR3. V was trimmed by 5 bases and J by 5 bases, leaving 18 bases between them. CDR1 SGHVS and CDR2 FQNEAQ come from the germline V gene. CDR3 residues: CASSGLEAPHETQYF. CDR3 in DNA: TGTGCCAGCAGCGGTTTAGAGGCCCCCCACGAGACCCAGTACTTC.

The chain carries TRBV29-1 and TRBJ2-5; D may be TRBD2 (5 bases). The length of the CDR3 is 13 residues. V shed 7 bases and J shed 6 bases, with 18 bases lying between them. Germline V gene sequence: CDR1 SQVTM, CDR2 ANQGSEA. CDR3 DNA sequence: TGCAGCGCCCCGATTGTGGGAGCGAAGACCCAGTACTTC. Translating gives CSAPIVGAKTQYF.

There are many counts of this clonotype. The rearrangement links TRBV12-3 or TRBV12-4 to TRBJ2-5; no firm D call. The length of the CDR3 is 14 residues. Deletions cut 5 bases from V and 5 bases from J, with 15 bases between. CDR3 amino acids: CASSPDGSRETQYF. The CDR3 DNA is TGTGCCAGCAGTCCCGATGGGTCCCGGGAGACCCAGTACTTC.

This clonotype appeared a few times. The rearrangement uses TRBV19 and TRBJ1-1; D gene ambiguous. Germline assignment: CDR1 LNHDA and CDR2 SQIVND (reference sequence). The CDR3 has 14 amino acids. V shed 3 bases and J shed 4 bases, with 12 bases lying between them. In DNA form, the CDR3 reads TGTGCCAGTAGTATTCTGGCCCTGACCACTGAAGCTTTCTTT. The encoded protein is CASSILALTTEAFF.

Comments on this clonotype: This is likely a read error, given that the CDR3 carries no conserved phenylalanine or tryptophan at its end. The chain employs TRBV6-1 and TRBJ1-2; 8 bases are shared with TRBD1. The ends lost 0 bases at V and 6 bases at J; junction bases unmatched: 6. This CDR3 comprises 15 residues. The germline V gene has CDR1 MNHNS and CDR2 SASEGT. CDR3 amino acids: CASSEAAQDRDGYTV. The CDR3 DNA sequence: TGTGCCAGCAGTGAAGCGGCCCAGGACAGGGATGGCTACACCGTT.

This clonotype was seen many times. The chain carries TRBV28 and TRBJ1-5, with a tentative D call TRBD1 (5 bases). The CDR3 is made up of 12 amino acids. The V end was cut by 8 bases, the J end by 2 bases, with 7 bases between. CDR1 and CDR2 (germline): MDHEN, SYDVKM. The CDR3 coding sequence is TGTGCCAGCTGGGGACGCAATCAGCCCCAGCATTTT. It is translated as CASWGRNQPQHF.

This clonotype was recorded at least ten times. The chain uses TRBV6-1 and TRBJ1-2; a weak D match, TRBD1 (6 bases). With 3 bases removed from V and 4 bases from J, the gap between germline ends came to 9 bases. CDR1 and CDR2 (germline): MNHNS, SASEGT. The CDR3 has 13 amino acids. CDR3 nucleotides: TGTGCCAGCAGTGAGGGGGCAGGCTATGGCTACACCTTC. Translated, it gives CASSEGAGYGYTF.

In this sample, this clonotype turned up many times. This rearrangement joins TRBV6-5 to TRBJ1-2; perhaps TRBD1 as D (5 bases). V was pared by 5 bases and J by 3 bases, with 19 bases between. The germline gives CDR1 MNHEY, CDR2 SVGAGI. This CDR3 contains 16 residues. The CDR3 DNA reads TGTGCCAGCAGTACGGGGGAGGTTGGCCTAGACTATGGCTACACCTTC. Encoded protein: CASSTGEVGLDYGYTF.

This clonotype was detected ten times or more. CDR3 in amino acids: CASSIVPSYGYTF. The CDR3 coding sequence is TGTGCCAGTAGTATAGTCCCAAGCTATGGCTACACCTTC. The chain links TRBV19 to TRBJ1-2; no definite D call. This CDR3 is 13 amino acids long. Germline CDR1 is LNHDA and CDR2 is SQIVND (reference sequence). Trimming removed 1 base from V and 4 bases from J, with 7 bases in between.

The chain recombines TRBV12-5 with TRBJ2-7, with D unresolved. V shed 3 bases and J shed 0 bases, with 12 bases lying between them. Germline V CDR1 and CDR2: LGHNT, FRNRAP. The CDR3 contains 15 residues. The CDR3 DNA follows: TGTGCTAGTGGTTTCGCCTCGAATGGCTCCTACGAGCAGTACTTC. Protein: CASGFASNGSYEQYF.

There are many counts of this clonotype. This rearrangement joins TRBV9 to TRBJ2-2; D not certain. The CDR3 length is 17 residues. V shed 0 bases and J shed 0 bases, with 12 bases lying between them. Germline lookup yields CDR1 SGDLS and CDR2 YYNGEE. Written as DNA, the CDR3 is TGTGCCAGCAGCGTAGCCCCCCCAACCCCGAACACCGGGGAGCTGTTTTTT. This codes for CASSVAPPTPNTGELFF. Together with reference TRBV9 and TRBJ2-2, the CDR3 gives the full variable domain: DSGVTQTPKHLITATGQRVTLRCSPRSGDLSVYWYQQSLDQGLQFLIQYYNGEERAKGNILERFSAQQFPDLHSELNLSSLELGDSALYFCASSVAPPTPNTGELFFGEGSRLTVL.

This chain's CDR3 is CAISGTSNTGELFF. The CDR3, as DNA: TGTGCCATCAGTGGGACTTCGAACACCGGGGAGCTGTTTTTT. This chain joins TRBV10-3 and TRBJ2-2, with D perhaps matching TRBD2 (5 bases). V lost 4 bases to trimming and J lost 0 bases, with 6 bases between them. This CDR3 contains 14 residues. The germline CDR1 and CDR2 sequences are ENHRY and SYGVKD.

The chain recombines TRBV20-1 with TRBJ2-5, with 12 bases aligning to TRBD2. This CDR3 comprises 15 residues. The germline V gene encodes CDR1 DFQATT and CDR2 SNEGSKA (reference sequence). V lost 3 bases and J lost 5; bases outside the gene matches: 7. CDR3 bases: TGCAGTGCTAGGTCTAGCGGGAGGGCCGGCGAGACCCAGTACTTC. Translating it yields CSARSSGRAGETQYF.